The rows below give T cell receptor beta chains drawn from one sample of a study of brain T cells in children with intractable seizures. The data were produced by immunoSEQ multiplex PCR, yet TCRdb's version contains in-frame clones alone and is incomplete. The sample records about 80,000 clones, around nine tenths being singletons. Sequenced material: peripheral blood, taken at surgery. These receptors all come from a girl aged 2 to 10 with Rasmussen encephalitis and intractable seizures. The CDR3 runs from the conserved cysteine through the conserved F or W. D genes are given only for firm matches. Clone size is not always given. Where it is, it says once, few, many or a class for expanded clones.

j_gene,abundance,v_gene,d_gene,CDR3nt,CDR3aa
TRBJ1-2,.,TRBV4-1,.,TGCGCCAGCAGCCAAGATCGTTACAGTTATGGCTACACCTTC,CASSQDRYSYGYTF
TRBJ2-1,.,TRBV6-1,TRBD1,TGTGCCAGCAGTGAAGAGGGACAGGGATGGGAGCAGTTCTTC,CASSEEGQGWEQFF
TRBJ1-3,.,TRBV6-7,.,TGTGCCACCCGAACAGGCTCTGGAAACACCATATATTTT,CATRTGSGNTIYF
TRBJ1-3,.,TRBV7-9,.,TGTGCCAGCAGCATAGGGGAAAACACCATATATTTT,CASSIGENTIYF
TRBJ2-4,.,TRBV10-2,TRBD1,TGCGCCAGCAGTGATAGGGGACAGGGCGGCATTCAGTACTTC,CASSDRGQGGIQYF
TRBJ1-5,.,TRBV2,TRBD1,TGTGCCAGCAAACGGGACAGGGAAAGTCAGCCCCAGCATTTT,CASKRDRESQPQHF
TRBJ1-6,.,TRBV10-2,.,TGCGCCAGCAGCCGGATACGAGGGGAGGGTATTAATAATTCACCCCTCCACTTT,CASSRIRGEGINNSPLHF
TRBJ1-1,.,TRBV6-6,.,TGTGCCAGCAGTGACCCGACTCACCCGGGCGCTGAAGCTTTCTTT,CASSDPTHPGAEAFF
TRBJ1-1,.,TRBV6-5,.,TGTGCCAGCAGTCAATTCAGGGGGAACACTGAAGCTTTCTTT,CASSQFRGNTEAFF
TRBJ2-5,.,TRBV6-5,.,TGTGCCAGCAGGCGTCAGGGGAGGGAGACCCAGTACTTC,CASRRQGRETQYF
TRBJ1-1,once,TRBV5-1,.,TGCGCCAGCAGCTTGTTGAACACTGAAGCTTTCTTT,CASSLLNTEAFF